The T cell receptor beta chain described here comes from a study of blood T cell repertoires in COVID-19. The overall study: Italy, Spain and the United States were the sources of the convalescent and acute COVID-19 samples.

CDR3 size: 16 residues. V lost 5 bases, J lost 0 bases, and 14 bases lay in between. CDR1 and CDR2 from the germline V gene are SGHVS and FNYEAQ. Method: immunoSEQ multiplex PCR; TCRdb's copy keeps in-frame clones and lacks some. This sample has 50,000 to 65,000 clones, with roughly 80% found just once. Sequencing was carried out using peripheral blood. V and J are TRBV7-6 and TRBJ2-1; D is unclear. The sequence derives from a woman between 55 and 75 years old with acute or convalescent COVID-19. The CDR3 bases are TGTGCCAGCAGCCGCGCTGGGCCGAGCTCCTACAATGAGCAGTTCTTC. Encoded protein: CASSRAGPSSYNEQFF. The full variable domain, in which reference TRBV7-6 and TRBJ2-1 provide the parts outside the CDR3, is GAGVSQSPRYKVTKRGQDVALRCDPISGHVSLYWYRQALGQGPEFLTYFNYEAQQDKSGLPNDRFSAERPEGSISTLTIQRTEQRDSAMYRCASSRAGPSSYNEQFFGPGTRLTVL.